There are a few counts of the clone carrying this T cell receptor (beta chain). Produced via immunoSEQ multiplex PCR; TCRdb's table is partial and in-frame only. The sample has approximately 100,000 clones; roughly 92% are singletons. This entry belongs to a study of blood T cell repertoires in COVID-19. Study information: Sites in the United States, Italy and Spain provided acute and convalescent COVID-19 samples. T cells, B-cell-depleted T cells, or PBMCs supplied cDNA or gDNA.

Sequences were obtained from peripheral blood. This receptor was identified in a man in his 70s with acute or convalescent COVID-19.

CDR3 nucleotide sequence: TGTGCCAGTAAGAAACGGAGAGATTCACCCCTCCACTTT. The encoded protein is CASKKRRDSPLHF. The chain carries TRBV19 and TRBJ1-6; no definite D call. This CDR3 comprises 13 residues. Germline loops: CDR1 LNHDA, CDR2 SQIVND (reference sequence). Trimming left V 7 bases short and J 8 bases short, with 12 bases between.